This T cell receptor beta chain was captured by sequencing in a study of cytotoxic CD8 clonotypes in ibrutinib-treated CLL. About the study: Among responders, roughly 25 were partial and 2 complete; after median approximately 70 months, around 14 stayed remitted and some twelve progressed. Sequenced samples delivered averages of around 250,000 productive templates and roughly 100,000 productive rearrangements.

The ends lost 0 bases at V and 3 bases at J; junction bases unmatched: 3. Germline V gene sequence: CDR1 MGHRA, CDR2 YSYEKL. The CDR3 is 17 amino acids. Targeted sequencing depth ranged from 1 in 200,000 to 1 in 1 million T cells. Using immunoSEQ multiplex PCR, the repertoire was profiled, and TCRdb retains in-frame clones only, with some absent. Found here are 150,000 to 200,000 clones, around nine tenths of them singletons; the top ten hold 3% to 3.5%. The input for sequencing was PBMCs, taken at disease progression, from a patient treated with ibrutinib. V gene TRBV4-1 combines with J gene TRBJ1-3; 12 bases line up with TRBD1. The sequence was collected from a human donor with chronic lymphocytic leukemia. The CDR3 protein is CASSQEGQGALGNTIYF. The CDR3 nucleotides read TGCGCCAGCAGCCAAGAGGGACAGGGGGCACTTGGAAACACCATATATTTT.